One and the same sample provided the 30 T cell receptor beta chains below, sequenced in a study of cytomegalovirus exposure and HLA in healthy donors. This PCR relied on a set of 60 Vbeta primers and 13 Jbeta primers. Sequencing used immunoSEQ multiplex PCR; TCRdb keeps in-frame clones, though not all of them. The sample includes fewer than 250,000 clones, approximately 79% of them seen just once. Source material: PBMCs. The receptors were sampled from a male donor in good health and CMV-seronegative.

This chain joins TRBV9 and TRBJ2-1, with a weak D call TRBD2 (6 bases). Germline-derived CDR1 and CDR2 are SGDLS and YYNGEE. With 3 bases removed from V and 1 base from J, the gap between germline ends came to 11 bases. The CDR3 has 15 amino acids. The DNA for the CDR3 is TGTGCCAGCAGCGGTCCGGGGGTTTCCTACAATGAGCAGTTCTTC. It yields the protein CASSGPGVSYNEQFF. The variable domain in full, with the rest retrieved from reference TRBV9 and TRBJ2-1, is DSGVTQTPKHLITATGQRVTLRCSPRSGDLSVYWYQQSLDQGLQFLIQYYNGEERAKGNILERFSAQQFPDLHSELNLSSLELGDSALYFCASSGPGVSYNEQFFGPGTRLTVL.

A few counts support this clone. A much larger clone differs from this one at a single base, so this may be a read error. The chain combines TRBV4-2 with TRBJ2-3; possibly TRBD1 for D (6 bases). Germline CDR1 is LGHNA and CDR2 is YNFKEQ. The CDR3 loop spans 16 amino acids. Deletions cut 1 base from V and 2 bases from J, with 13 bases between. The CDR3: CASSQVRDITTDTQYF. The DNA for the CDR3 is TGTGCCAGCAGCCAAGTCCGGGACATTACCACAGATACGCAGTATTTT.

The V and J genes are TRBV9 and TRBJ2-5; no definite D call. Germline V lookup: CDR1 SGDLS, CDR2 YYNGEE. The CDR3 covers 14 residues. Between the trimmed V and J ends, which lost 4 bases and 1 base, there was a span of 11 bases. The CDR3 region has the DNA TGTGCCAGCAGCCCATTTCAGATCCAAGAGACCCAGTACTTC. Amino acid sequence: CASSPFQIQETQYF.

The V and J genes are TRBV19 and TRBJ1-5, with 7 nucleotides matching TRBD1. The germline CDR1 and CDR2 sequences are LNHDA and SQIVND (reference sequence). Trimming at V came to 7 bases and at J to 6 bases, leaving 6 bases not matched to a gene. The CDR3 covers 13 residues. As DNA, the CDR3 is TGTGCCAGTACGCGAAACAGGGGTCAGCCCCAGCATTTT. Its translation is CASTRNRGQPQHF. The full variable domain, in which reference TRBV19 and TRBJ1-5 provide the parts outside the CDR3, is DGGITQSPKYLFRKEGQNVTLSCEQNLNHDAMYWYRQDPGQGLRLIYYSQIVNDFQKGDIAEGYSVSREKKESFPLTVTSAQKNPTAFYLCASTRNRGQPQHFGDGTRLSIL.

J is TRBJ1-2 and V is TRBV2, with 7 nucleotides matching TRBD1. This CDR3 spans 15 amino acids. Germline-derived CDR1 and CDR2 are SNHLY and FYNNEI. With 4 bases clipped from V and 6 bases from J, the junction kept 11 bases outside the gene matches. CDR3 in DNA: TGTGCCAGCAGTGTGCTAAGGCAGGGGGTAGATGGCTACACCTTC. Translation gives CASSVLRQGVDGYTF.

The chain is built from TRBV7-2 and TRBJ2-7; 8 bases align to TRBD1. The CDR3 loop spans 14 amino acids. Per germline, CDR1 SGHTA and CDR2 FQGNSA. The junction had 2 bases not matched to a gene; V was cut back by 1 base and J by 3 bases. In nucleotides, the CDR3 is TGTGCCAGCAGCTTAGGGACAGGGAACTACGAGCAGTACTTC. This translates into CASSLGTGNYEQYF.

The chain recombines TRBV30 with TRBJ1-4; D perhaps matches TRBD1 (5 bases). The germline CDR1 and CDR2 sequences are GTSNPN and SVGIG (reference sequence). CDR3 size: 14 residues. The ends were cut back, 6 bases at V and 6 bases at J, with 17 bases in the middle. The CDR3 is CACAPQGGYEKLFF. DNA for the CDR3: TGTGCCTGCGCCCCGCAGGGAGGATATGAAAAACTGTTTTTT.

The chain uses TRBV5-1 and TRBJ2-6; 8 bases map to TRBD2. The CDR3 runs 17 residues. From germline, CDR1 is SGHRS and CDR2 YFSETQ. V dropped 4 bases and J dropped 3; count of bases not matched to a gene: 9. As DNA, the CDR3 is TGCGCCAGCAGCCCCGGGGGGGCGCCCCATGGGGCCAACGTCCTGACTTTC. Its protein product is CASSPGGAPHGANVLTF. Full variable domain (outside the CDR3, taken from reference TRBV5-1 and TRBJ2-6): KAGVTQTPRYLIKTRGQQVTLSCSPISGHRSVSWYQQTPGQGLQFLFEYFSETQRNKGNFPGRFSGRQFSNSRSEMNVSTLELGDSALYLCASSPGGAPHGANVLTFGAGSRLTVL.

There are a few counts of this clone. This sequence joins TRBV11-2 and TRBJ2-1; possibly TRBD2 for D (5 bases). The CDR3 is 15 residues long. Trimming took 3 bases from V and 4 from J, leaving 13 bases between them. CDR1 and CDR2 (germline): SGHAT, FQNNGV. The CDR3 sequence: CASSFGLSSYNEQFF. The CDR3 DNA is TGTGCCAGCAGCTTCGGACTCAGCTCTTACAATGAGCAGTTCTTC.

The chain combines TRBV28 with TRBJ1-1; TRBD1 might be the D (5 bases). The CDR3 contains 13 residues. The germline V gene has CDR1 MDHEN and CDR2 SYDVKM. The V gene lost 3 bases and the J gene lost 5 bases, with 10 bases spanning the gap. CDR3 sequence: CASSFQGVTEAFF. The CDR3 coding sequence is TGTGCCAGCAGTTTTCAAGGGGTAACTGAAGCTTTCTTT. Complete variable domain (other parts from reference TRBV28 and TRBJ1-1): DVKVTQSSRYLVKRTGEKVFLECVQDMDHENMFWYRQDPGLGLRLIYFSYDVKMKEKGDIPEGYSVSREKKERFSLILESASTNQTSMYLCASSFQGVTEAFFGQGTRLTVV.

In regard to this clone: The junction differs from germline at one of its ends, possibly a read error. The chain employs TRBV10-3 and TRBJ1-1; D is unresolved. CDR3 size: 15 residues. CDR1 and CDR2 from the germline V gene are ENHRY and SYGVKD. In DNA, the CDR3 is TGTGCCATCAATGAGTCAGAGGCCGTGAACACTGAAGCTTTCTTT. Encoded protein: CAINESEAVNTEAFF.

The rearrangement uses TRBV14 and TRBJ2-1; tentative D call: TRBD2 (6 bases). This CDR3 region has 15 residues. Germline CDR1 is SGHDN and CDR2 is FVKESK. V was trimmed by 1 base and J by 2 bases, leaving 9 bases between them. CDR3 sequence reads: CASSQVIAAYNEQFF. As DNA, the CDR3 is TGTGCCAGCAGCCAAGTAATAGCGGCCTACAATGAGCAGTTCTTC.

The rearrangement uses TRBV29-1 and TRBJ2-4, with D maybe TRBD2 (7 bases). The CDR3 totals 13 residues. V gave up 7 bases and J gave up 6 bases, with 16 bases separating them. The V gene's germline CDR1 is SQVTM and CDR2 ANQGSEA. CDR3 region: CSASTSRGNIQYF. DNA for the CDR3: TGCAGCGCCTCGACTAGCAGGGGAAACATTCAGTACTTC.

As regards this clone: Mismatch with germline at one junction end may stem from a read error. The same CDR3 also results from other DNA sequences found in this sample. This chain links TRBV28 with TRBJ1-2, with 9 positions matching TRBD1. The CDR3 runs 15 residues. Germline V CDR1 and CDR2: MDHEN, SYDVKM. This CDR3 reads CASRQQGASDYGYTF. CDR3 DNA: TGTGCCAGCAGGCAACAGGGGGCGTCGGACTATGGTTACACCTTC.

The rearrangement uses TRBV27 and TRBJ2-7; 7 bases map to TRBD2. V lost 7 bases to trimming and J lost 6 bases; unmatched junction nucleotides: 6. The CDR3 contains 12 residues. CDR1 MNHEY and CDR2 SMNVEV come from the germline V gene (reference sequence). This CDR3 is CASTPSGGEQYF. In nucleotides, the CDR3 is TGTGCCAGCACCCCCTCGGGGGGCGAGCAGTACTTC.

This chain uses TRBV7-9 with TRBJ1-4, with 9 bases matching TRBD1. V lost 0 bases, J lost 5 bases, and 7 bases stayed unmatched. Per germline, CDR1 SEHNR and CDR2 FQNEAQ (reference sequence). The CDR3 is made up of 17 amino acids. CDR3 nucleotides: TGTGCCAGCAGCTTAGCCTACCCGGGACAGGGAAATGAAAAACTGTTTTTT. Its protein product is CASSLAYPGQGNEKLFF.

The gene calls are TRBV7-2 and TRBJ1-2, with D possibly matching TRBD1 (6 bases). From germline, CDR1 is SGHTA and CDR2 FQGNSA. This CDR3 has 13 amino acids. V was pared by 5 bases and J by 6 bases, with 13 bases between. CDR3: CASSRSRQDGYTF. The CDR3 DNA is TGTGCCAGCAGCCGGTCAAGACAGGATGGCTACACCTTC.

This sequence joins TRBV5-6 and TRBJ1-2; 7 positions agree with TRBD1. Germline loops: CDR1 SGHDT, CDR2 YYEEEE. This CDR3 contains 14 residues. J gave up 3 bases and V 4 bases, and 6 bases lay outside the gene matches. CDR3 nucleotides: TGTGCCAGCAGCGAGGCCGGGACAGACTATGGCTACACCTTC. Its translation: CASSEAGTDYGYTF.

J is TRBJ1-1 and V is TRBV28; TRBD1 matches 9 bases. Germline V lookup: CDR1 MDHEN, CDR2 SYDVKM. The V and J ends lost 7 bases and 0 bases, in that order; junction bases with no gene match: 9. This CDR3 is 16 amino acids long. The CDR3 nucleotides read TGTGCCAGCACAGACGCGGGACAGGGAGTGAACACTGAAGCTTTCTTT. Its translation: CASTDAGQGVNTEAFF.

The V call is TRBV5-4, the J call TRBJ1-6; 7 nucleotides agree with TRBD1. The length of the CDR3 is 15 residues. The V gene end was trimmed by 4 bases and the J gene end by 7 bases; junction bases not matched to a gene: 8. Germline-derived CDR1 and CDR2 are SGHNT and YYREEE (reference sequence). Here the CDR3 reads CASSQQKQGNSPLHF. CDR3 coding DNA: TGTGCCAGCAGCCAGCAGAAACAGGGGAATTCACCCCTCCACTTT.

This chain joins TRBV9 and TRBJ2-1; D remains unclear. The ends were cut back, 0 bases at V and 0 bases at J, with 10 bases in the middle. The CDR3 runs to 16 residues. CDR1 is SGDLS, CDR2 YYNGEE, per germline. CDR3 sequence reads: CASSVGSDVSYNEQFF. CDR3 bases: TGTGCCAGCAGCGTAGGCAGCGACGTCTCCTACAATGAGCAGTTCTTC.

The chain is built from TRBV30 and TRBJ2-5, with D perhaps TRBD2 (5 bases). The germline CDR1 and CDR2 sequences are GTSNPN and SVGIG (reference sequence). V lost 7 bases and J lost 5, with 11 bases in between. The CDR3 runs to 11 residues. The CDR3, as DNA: TGTGCCTCCCGACCGGGGGAGACCCAGTACTTC. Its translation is CASRPGETQYF.

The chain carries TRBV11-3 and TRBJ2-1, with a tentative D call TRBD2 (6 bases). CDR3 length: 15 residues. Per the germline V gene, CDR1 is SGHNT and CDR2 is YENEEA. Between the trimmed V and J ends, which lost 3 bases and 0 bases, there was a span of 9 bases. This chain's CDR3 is CASSFSSGSYNEQFF. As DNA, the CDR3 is TGTGCCAGCAGCTTTAGTAGCGGCTCCTACAATGAGCAGTTCTTC.

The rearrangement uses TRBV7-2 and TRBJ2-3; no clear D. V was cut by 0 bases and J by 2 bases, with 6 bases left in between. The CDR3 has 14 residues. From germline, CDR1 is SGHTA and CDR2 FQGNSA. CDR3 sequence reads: CASSLARYTDTQYF. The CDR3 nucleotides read TGTGCCAGCAGCTTAGCCAGGTACACAGATACGCAGTATTTT.

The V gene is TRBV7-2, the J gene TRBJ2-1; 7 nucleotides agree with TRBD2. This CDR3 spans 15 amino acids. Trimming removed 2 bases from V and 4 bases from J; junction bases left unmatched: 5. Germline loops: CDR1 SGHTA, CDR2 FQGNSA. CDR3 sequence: CASSLSLAAYNEQFF. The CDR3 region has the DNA TGTGCCAGCAGCTTATCCCTAGCGGCTTACAATGAGCAGTTCTTC.

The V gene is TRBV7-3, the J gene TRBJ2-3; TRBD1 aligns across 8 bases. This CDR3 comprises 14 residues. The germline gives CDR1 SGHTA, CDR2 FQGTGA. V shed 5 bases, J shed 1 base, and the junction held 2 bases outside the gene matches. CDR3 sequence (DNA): TGTGCCAGCAGCCAGACAGGGGGCACAGATACGCAGTATTTT. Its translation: CASSQTGGTDTQYF.

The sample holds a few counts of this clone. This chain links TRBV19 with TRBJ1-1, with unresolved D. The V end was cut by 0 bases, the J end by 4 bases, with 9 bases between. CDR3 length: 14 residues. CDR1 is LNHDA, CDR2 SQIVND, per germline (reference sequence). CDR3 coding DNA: TGTGCCAGTAGTATAGATCCCGAGTCCACTGAAGCTTTCTTT. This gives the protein CASSIDPESTEAFF.

The CDR3 spells CASSPHLLNTEAFF. CDR3 sequence (DNA): TGTGCCAGCAGCCCCCACCTACTGAACACTGAAGCTTTCTTT. This sequence joins TRBV6-5 and TRBJ1-1, with no clear D. Germline lookup yields CDR1 MNHEY and CDR2 SVGAGI. V gave up 6 bases and J gave up 0 bases, with 11 bases separating them. The CDR3 is 14 residues long.

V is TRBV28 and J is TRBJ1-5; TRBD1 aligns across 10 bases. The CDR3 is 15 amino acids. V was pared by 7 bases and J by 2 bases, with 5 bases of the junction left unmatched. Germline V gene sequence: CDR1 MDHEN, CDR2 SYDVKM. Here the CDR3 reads CASNRQGARNQPQHF. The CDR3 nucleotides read TGTGCCAGCAACAGACAGGGGGCGCGCAATCAGCCCCAGCATTTT.

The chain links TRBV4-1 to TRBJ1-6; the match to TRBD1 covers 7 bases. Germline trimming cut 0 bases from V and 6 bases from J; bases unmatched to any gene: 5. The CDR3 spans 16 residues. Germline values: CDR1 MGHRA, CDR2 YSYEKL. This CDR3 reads CASSQDRGQFNSPLHF. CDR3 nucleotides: TGCGCCAGCAGCCAAGATAGGGGACAGTTTAATTCACCCCTCCACTTT.